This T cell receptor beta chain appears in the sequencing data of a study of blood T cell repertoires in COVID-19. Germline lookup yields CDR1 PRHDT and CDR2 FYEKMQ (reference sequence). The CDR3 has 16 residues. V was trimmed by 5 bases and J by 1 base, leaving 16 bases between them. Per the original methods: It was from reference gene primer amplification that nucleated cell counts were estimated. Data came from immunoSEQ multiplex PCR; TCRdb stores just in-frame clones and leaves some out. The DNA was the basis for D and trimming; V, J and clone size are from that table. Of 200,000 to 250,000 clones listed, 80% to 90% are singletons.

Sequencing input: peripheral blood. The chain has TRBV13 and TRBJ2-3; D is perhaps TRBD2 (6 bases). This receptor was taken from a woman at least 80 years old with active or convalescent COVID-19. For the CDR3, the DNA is TGTGCCAGCAGCGCCCCGCGGAGGGCCGGCACAGATACGCAGTATTTT. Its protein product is CASSAPRRAGTDTQYF.